This TCR beta chain comes out of a study of blood T cell repertoires in COVID-19. Overall study: T cells, B-cell-depleted T cells, or PBMCs supplied cDNA or gDNA.

V was trimmed by 0 bases and J by 0 bases, leaving 11 bases between them. CDR3 length: 17 amino acids. Germline loops: CDR1 MGHRA, CDR2 YSYEKL. Libraries were prepared by immunoSEQ multiplex PCR; TCRdb keeps only in-frame clonotypes and omits some of them. Here the sample spans about 120,000 clones, roughly 85% being singletons. The sequenced sample consisted of peripheral blood. The genes are TRBV4-1 and TRBJ1-4; D uncertain. This TCR was recovered from a man aged 35 to 55 with acute or convalescent COVID-19. CDR3: CASSQELVAATNEKLFF. The DNA for the CDR3 is TGCGCCAGCAGCCAAGAGCTTGTGGCCGCAACTAATGAAAAACTGTTTTTT.